Presented here are 7 T cell receptor beta chains from one specimen sequenced in a study of identifying expanded T cells in peripheral blood. This table comes from immunoSEQ multiplex PCR, and its TCRdb copy is limited to in-frame clones, with some not included. The top ten clones hold about 4% of a sample with 83,000 or so clones, more than 70% of them seen once. The sample consisted of blood. The receptors were sampled from a person aged 18 to 75 in good health.

This rearrangement joins TRBV19 to TRBJ2-5; no firm D call. Germline V CDR1 and CDR2: LNHDA, SQIVND (reference sequence). Trimming took off 5 bases at V and 5 bases at J, with 18 bases between the two ends. CDR3 size: 15 residues. The CDR3: CASSSTVGIAETQYF. Written as DNA, the CDR3 is TGTGCCAGTAGTTCCACGGTAGGGATCGCTGAGACCCAGTACTTC.

The chain carries TRBV5-1 and TRBJ1-2; 10 bases are shared with TRBD1. The CDR3 covers 12 residues. Germline loops: CDR1 SGHRS, CDR2 YFSETQ. The V and J ends lost 5 bases and 6 bases, in that order; junction bases with no gene match: 1. The CDR3 bases are TGCGCCAGCAGTGGACAGGGGGATGGCTACACCTTC. Protein sequence: CASSGQGDGYTF.

The CDR3 nucleotides are TGCAGCGTTGCGGACTCTAGCGGGGGGTACTCCTACAATGAGCAGTTCTTC. The encoded protein is CSVADSSGGYSYNEQFF. The chain carries TRBV29-1 and TRBJ2-1; 11 bases map to TRBD2. This CDR3 has 17 amino acids. CDR1 SQVTM and CDR2 ANQGSEA come from the germline V gene. V shed 4 bases, J shed 0 bases, and the junction held 8 bases outside the gene matches.

Turning to this clone: Other nucleotide sequences from this sample produce the same CDR3. CDR3 protein: CASSLKTENYGYTF. The DNA of the CDR3 is TGTGCCAGCTCACTTAAGACAGAGAACTATGGCTACACCTTC. The chain recombines TRBV18 with TRBJ1-2, with a tentative D call TRBD1 (5 bases). This CDR3 has 14 residues. Trimming shortened V by 4 bases and J by 2 bases, and 11 bases separated the two germline ends. The V gene's germline CDR1 is KGHSH and CDR2 LQKENI.

This chain links TRBV29-1 with TRBJ2-5; D possibly matches TRBD1 or TRBD2 (5 bases each). Trimming removed 7 bases from V and 7 bases from J, with 13 bases in between. The germline V gene encodes CDR1 SQVTM and CDR2 ANQGSEA. The CDR3 has 11 residues. This chain's CDR3 is CSGGRDATQYF. CDR3 DNA: TGCAGCGGGGGCAGGGACGCGACCCAGTACTTC.

V is TRBV6-1 and J is TRBJ2-7, with D possibly TRBD1 on 6 matching bases. The CDR3 covers 14 residues. From germline, CDR1 is MNHNS and CDR2 SASEGT. V was clipped by 9 bases and J by 5 bases, with 20 bases between them. The CDR3 loop reads CASRDRDTPNEQYF. The CDR3 DNA reads as TGTGCCAGTCGGGACCGGGACACACCCAACGAGCAGTACTTC.

The chain carries TRBV9 and TRBJ1-4; D is perhaps TRBD1 (5 bases). Per the germline V gene, CDR1 is SGDLS and CDR2 is YYNGEE. Trimming took off 2 bases at V and 4 bases at J, with 12 bases between the two ends. CDR3 size: 15 residues. The CDR3 region has the DNA TGTGCCAGCAGCGTCTGGGCAGGGAGTAATGAAAAACTGTTTTTT. Translated: CASSVWAGSNEKLFF.